The rows below give T cell receptor beta chains drawn from one sample of a study of T-cell reconstitution after alpha-beta-depleted transplantation in children. Using its own MiXCR run on the PCR reads, TCRdb lists one record per CDR3 protein. The sample comprises about a million distinct CDR3 sequences, about 29% of which are singletons, and over 25% rests with the top ten. The sequencing here drew on PBMCs, mostly from graft donor cells, taken 360 days after TCRalphabeta/CD19-depleted stem cell transplant. The receptor source for this set is a boy younger than two who had a stem cell transplant for SCID, so the T cells may come from the graft donor. Each CDR3 is given with its conserved first and last residue. The D gene is left open where the match is weak. Rows may omit the clone size; those that give it use once, few, many or a size class.

V gene,J gene,D gene,clone size,CDR3 protein,CDR3 DNA
TRBV9,TRBJ2-5,TRBD2,few,CASSPPLAEKETQYF,TGTGCCAGCAGCCCCCCACTAGCGGAGAAAGAGACCCAGTACTTC
TRBV9,TRBJ2-7,-,-,CASSVGGEPYYEQYF,TGTGCCAGCAGCGTAGGAGGCGAACCTTACTACGAGCAGTACTTC
TRBV20-1,TRBJ2-1,-,-,CSARMSGLSYNEQFF,TGCAGTGCTAGAATGAGCGGTCTCTCCTACAATGAGCAGTTCTTC
TRBV4-1,TRBJ2-1,-,many,CASQNAEFPYNEQFF,TGCGCCAGCCAGAACGCAGAGTTCCCCTACAATGAGCAGTTCTTC
TRBV9,TRBJ2-7,-,few,CASSVGDGGLLYEQYF,TGTGCCAGCAGCGTAGGGGACGGGGGCCTCCTTTACGAGCAGTACTTC
TRBV28,TRBJ2-5,-,-,CASSGRGRQETQYF,TGTGCCAGCAGTGGCCGGGGCAGGCAAGAGACCCAGTACTTC
TRBV12-5,TRBJ2-1,TRBD2,-,CASGLAGGYNEQFF,TGTGCTAGTGGTTTGGCGGGGGGGTACAATGAGCAGTTCTTC
TRBV20-1,TRBJ2-7,TRBD1,-,CSASSTGTGAYEQYF,TGCAGTGCTAGTTCCACCGGGACAGGAGCCTACGAGCAGTACTTC
TRBV4-2,TRBJ2-7,TRBD2,-,CASSQDLLAEYEQYF,TGTGCCAGCAGCCAAGATTTACTAGCGGAATACGAGCAGTACTTC
TRBV5-1,TRBJ2-3,-,-,CASSLDSVGSTDTQYF,TGCGCCAGCAGCTTGGACTCAGTGGGTAGCACAGATACGCAGTATTTT
TRBV28,TRBJ2-1,-,few,CASSPVRGDEQFF,TGTGCCAGCAGTCCGGTCCGCGGGGATGAGCAGTTCTTC
TRBV6-1,TRBJ1-5,-,few,CASSPGGWGPQHF,TGTGCCAGCAGTCCGGGGGGCTGGGGGCCCCAGCATTTT
TRBV12-3/TRBV12-4,TRBJ1-1,-,few,CASSFGRGPGTEAFF,TGTGCCAGCAGTTTTGGACGGGGCCCGGGGACTGAAGCTTTCTTT
TRBV20-1,TRBJ1-2,-,many,CSAGEGGKGNYGYTF,TGCAGTGCTGGAGAGGGGGGAAAGGGTAACTATGGCTACACCTTC
TRBV7-9,TRBJ1-4,-,many,CASSLTGATNEKLFF,TGTGCCAGCAGCCTAACAGGAGCCACTAATGAAAAACTGTTTTTT
TRBV20-1,TRBJ1-2,TRBD1,-,CSAHGTGRAGYTF,TGCAGTGCACACGGGACAGGGAGGGCTGGCTACACCTTC
TRBV2,TRBJ1-1,TRBD1,few,CASRATGGPNTEAFF,TGTGCCAGCAGGGCAACAGGGGGCCCTAACACTGAAGCTTTCTTT
TRBV7-2,TRBJ1-1,-,few,CASSRSGITVMNTEAFF,TGTGCCAGCAGCCGCTCGGGGATTACAGTCATGAACACTGAAGCTTTCTTT
TRBV11-1,TRBJ2-7,-,-,CASSRNFLSGGRNRSSYEQYF,TGTGCCAGCAGCCGGAACTTCCTGTCCGGCGGGCGCAACCGGAGCTCCTACGAGCAGTACTTC
TRBV6-1,TRBJ1-1,-,-,CASKFRQAGAEAFF,TGTGCCAGCAAATTTCGACAGGCCGGGGCTGAAGCTTTCTTT
TRBV7-8,TRBJ1-4,-,few,CAAGALGREKLFF,TGTGCCGCGGGGGCCCTCGGAAGGGAAAAACTGTTTTTT
TRBV10-3,TRBJ2-3,-,-,CAISERTQATSTDTQYF,TGTGCCATCAGTGAAAGAACGCAGGCGACTAGCACAGATACGCAGTATTTT
TRBV20-1,TRBJ2-5,TRBD2,-,CSASHTSGGAGETQYF,TGCAGTGCTAGCCATACTAGCGGGGGGGCTGGAGAGACCCAGTACTTC
TRBV5-1,TRBJ1-4,-,-,CASSLAYAGSNEKLFF,TGCGCCAGCAGCTTGGCCTATGCGGGGTCTAATGAAAAACTGTTTTTT
TRBV5-1,TRBJ2-7,-,-,CASSDGTREYF,TGCGCCAGCAGCGACGGGACTCGCGAGTACTTC
TRBV12-3/TRBV12-4,TRBJ1-1,TRBD1,-,CASSLNRGTTEAFF,TGTGCCAGCAGTTTAAACAGGGGTACGACTGAAGCTTTCTTT
TRBV29-1,TRBJ2-5,-,few,CSGGAGTRETQYF,TGCAGCGGTGGGGCCGGGACACGGGAGACCCAGTACTTC
TRBV7-9,TRBJ2-7,-,-,CASSYEGPTYEQYF,TGTGCCAGCAGCTACGAGGGCCCCACTTACGAGCAGTACTTC
TRBV5-1,TRBJ1-6,-,few,CASSPRQDSPLHF,TGCGCCAGCAGCCCCCGACAGGATTCACCCCTCCACTTT
TRBV3-1,TRBJ2-1,-,few,CASSPYESSYNEQFF,TGTGCCAGCAGCCCTTATGAAAGCTCCTACAATGAGCAGTTCTTC
TRBV3-1,TRBJ2-1,-,-,CASSSDPRRQFF,TGTGCCAGCAGCTCGGACCCTCGGCGGCAGTTCTTC
TRBV5-5,TRBJ2-1,TRBD1,-,CASSEYRGLGYNEQFF,TGTGCCAGCAGCGAATACAGGGGGCTGGGGTACAATGAGCAGTTCTTC
TRBV7-2,TRBJ2-3,-,many,CASSLAPGWGEQYF,TGTGCCAGCAGCTTAGCCCCCGGGTGGGGTGAGCAGTATTTT
TRBV7-9,TRBJ2-2,-,many,CASSFFPGETGELFF,TGTGCCAGCAGCTTCTTCCCAGGGGAAACCGGGGAGCTGTTTTTT
TRBV15,TRBJ1-4,-,-,CATSRGLGPTNEKLFF,TGTGCCACCAGCAGGGGTCTGGGGCCAACTAATGAAAAACTGTTTTTT
TRBV5-1,TRBJ1-4,-,-,CASSWAGEFGEKLFF,TGCGCCAGCAGCTGGGCCGGGGAGTTCGGAGAAAAACTGTTTTTT
TRBV5-1,TRBJ2-7,-,-,CASSRRGPTVNEQYF,TGCGCCAGCAGCCGTAGGGGCCCGACAGTAAACGAGCAGTACTTC
TRBV5-1,TRBJ1-2,-,-,CASSSLGGNRDWYGYTF,TGCGCCAGCAGCTCCCTCGGGGGAAACAGGGATTGGTATGGCTACACCTTC
TRBV29-1,TRBJ1-3,-,-,CSVRKGNTIYF,TGCAGCGTAAGAAAGGGAAACACCATATATTTT
TRBV20-1,TRBJ2-7,-,-,CSASAREWAYEQYF,TGCAGTGCTAGCGCCAGGGAATGGGCGTACGAGCAGTACTTC
TRBV5-1,TRBJ2-1,TRBD2,few,CASSLVLASGGAGNEQFF,TGCGCCAGCAGCTTGGTTTTAGCTAGCGGGGGGGCCGGGAATGAGCAGTTCTTC